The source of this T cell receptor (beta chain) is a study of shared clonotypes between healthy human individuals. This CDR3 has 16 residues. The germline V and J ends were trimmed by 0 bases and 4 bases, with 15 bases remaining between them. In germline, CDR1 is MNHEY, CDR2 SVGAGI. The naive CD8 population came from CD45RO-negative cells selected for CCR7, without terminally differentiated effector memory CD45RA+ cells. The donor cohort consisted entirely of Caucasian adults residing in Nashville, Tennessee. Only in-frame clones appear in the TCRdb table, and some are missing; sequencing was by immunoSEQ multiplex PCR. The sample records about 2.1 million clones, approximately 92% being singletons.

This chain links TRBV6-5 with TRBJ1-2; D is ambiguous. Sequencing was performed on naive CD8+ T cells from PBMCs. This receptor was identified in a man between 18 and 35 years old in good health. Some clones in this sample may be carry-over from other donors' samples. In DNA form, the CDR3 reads TGTGCCAGCAGTTACTCGACTGAGGTGGGCCTCTATGGCTACACCTTC. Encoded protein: CASSYSTEVGLYGYTF.